The 20 T cell receptor beta chains given below trace back to one sample, sequenced in a study of shared clonotypes between healthy human individuals. The table came from immunoSEQ multiplex PCR; TCRdb's copy has only in-frame clones and leaves some out. The data contain roughly 770,000 clones, 96% of them seen just once; the ten biggest clones take up roughly 0.23%. Naive-designated CD8 cells lacked CD45RO, were positively enriched for CCR7, and omitted terminally differentiated effector memory CD45RA+ cells. The sample taken for sequencing was naive CD8+ T cells sorted from blood. The receptor source for this set is a man aged 30 to 39 in good health.

The chain employs TRBV9 and TRBJ2-1, with 9 bases fitting TRBD2. The ends lost 3 bases at V and 2 bases at J; junction bases unmatched: 15. This CDR3 is built from 19 residues. Looked up from germline, CDR1 is SGDLS and CDR2 is YYNGEE. The CDR3 protein is CASSGQREATVMPYNEQFF. Here the CDR3 DNA reads TGTGCCAGCAGCGGACAGCGGGAGGCAACGGTTATGCCCTACAATGAGCAGTTCTTC.

With respect to this clone: The sample carries other DNA sequences with the same CDR3. Written as DNA, the CDR3 is TGTGCCATCAGTGAGTCCGGGTACGAGCAGTACTTC. This encodes CAISESGYEQYF. This chain joins TRBV10-3 and TRBJ2-7; unclear D gene. The CDR3 totals 12 residues. The germline V gene encodes CDR1 ENHRY and CDR2 SYGVKD. V was clipped by 0 bases and J by 4 bases, with 4 bases between them.

As regards this clone: Mismatch with germline at one junction end may stem from a read error. The chain links TRBV11-2 to TRBJ2-7; D is undetermined. The germline V gene encodes CDR1 SGHAT and CDR2 FQNNGV. The CDR3 runs 11 residues. The CDR3 bases are TGTGTCAGCAGCTTCTCCCACGAGCAGTACTTC. Translation gives CVSSFSHEQYF.

This rearrangement joins TRBV28 to TRBJ2-5, with D possibly matching TRBD2 (5 bases). V gave up 3 bases and J gave up 3 bases, with 17 bases separating them. The CDR3 covers 16 residues. Germline CDR1 and CDR2: MDHEN and SYDVKM. The CDR3 here is CASSFLARAQEETQYF. The CDR3, as DNA: TGTGCCAGCAGTTTTTTAGCGAGGGCCCAGGAAGAGACCCAGTACTTC.

A remark on this clone: Other DNA sequences of this sample code for an identical CDR3. V is TRBV27 and J is TRBJ1-5; a possible D gene is TRBD1 (6 bases). CDR3 length equals 14 residues. Trimming shortened V by 5 bases and J by 0 bases, and 8 bases separated the two germline ends. CDR1 is MNHEY, CDR2 SMNVEV, per germline (reference sequence). The CDR3 DNA sequence: TGTGCCAGCAGTAAAGGGGGTAGCAATCAGCCCCAGCATTTT. As protein: CASSKGGSNQPQHF.

The chain carries TRBV7-9 and TRBJ1-5; D remains unclear. V was shortened by 1 base and J by 0 bases, with 13 bases between the two germline ends. CDR3 length: 17 residues. CDR1 and CDR2 (germline): SEHNR, FQNEAQ (reference sequence). DNA of the CDR3: TGTGCCAGCAGCTTAGGGACGGAACTATATAGCAATCAGCCCCAGCATTTT. This translates into CASSLGTELYSNQPQHF.

The chain is built from TRBV28 and TRBJ2-1; 7 bases are a match to TRBD2. The J segment lost 4 bases and the V segment lost 3 bases, leaving 6 bases of the junction unmatched. From germline, CDR1 is MDHEN and CDR2 SYDVKM. The CDR3 length is 15 residues. CDR3 amino acids: CASSFSLAAYNEQFF. CDR3 DNA: TGTGCCAGCAGTTTTAGCCTAGCGGCTTACAATGAGCAGTTCTTC. The full variable domain, with the rest looked up from reference TRBV28 and TRBJ2-1, is DVKVTQSSRYLVKRTGEKVFLECVQDMDHENMFWYRQDPGLGLRLIYFSYDVKMKEKGDIPEGYSVSREKKERFSLILESASTNQTSMYLCASSFSLAAYNEQFFGPGTRLTVL.

V usage is TRBV21-1 and J usage is TRBJ2-1; no DNA check was done on the table's D call, TRBD2. TRBV21-1 is classified as a pseudogene. The CDR3 extends over 15 amino acids. The CDR3 nucleotides read TGTGCCAGCAGCTGGACTTTAAGCTCCTACAATGAGCAGTTCTTC. Encoded protein: CASSWTLSSYNEQFF.

A single count supports this clone. The chain employs TRBV9 and TRBJ2-3; D not certain. Per germline, CDR1 SGDLS and CDR2 YYNGEE. The CDR3 covers 15 residues. Deletions cut 3 bases from V and 0 bases from J, with 11 bases between. CDR3 sequence: CASSEGAVSTDTQYF. The CDR3 DNA is TGTGCCAGCAGCGAGGGCGCTGTTAGCACAGATACGCAGTATTTT. Combining the CDR3 with reference TRBV9 and TRBJ2-3 gives the whole variable domain DSGVTQTPKHLITATGQRVTLRCSPRSGDLSVYWYQQSLDQGLQFLIQYYNGEERAKGNILERFSAQQFPDLHSELNLSSLELGDSALYFCASSEGAVSTDTQYFGPGTRLTVL.

V and J are TRBV7-9 and TRBJ2-5, with 9 bases that match TRBD2. Germline CDR1 SEHNR, CDR2 FQNEAQ (reference sequence). The CDR3 covers 17 residues. Germline trimming cut 5 bases from V and 5 bases from J; bases unmatched to any gene: 15. CDR3 DNA sequence: TGTGCCAGCAGCCCCCCGGCGGGGCGGGAGGGCCAGGAGACCCAGTACTTC. This sequence encodes CASSPPAGREGQETQYF.

The J gene is TRBJ2-5, the V gene TRBV29-1; D is uncertain. The germline V gene encodes CDR1 SQVTM and CDR2 ANQGSEA. The CDR3 is 16 amino acids. V gave up 2 bases and J gave up 2 bases, with 18 bases separating them. CDR3 nucleotide sequence: TGCAGCGTTGAAAGGTCGGGCAGCTGGGGACAAGAGACCCAGTACTTC. The encoded protein is CSVERSGSWGQETQYF.

The CDR3, as DNA: TGTGCCAGCAGTCTTCCTAGCGGGGACTACGAGCAGTACTTC. The encoded protein is CASSLPSGDYEQYF. J is TRBJ2-7 and V is TRBV27; 9 nucleotides align to TRBD2. The V segment lost 5 bases and the J segment 3 bases; nucleotides outside the gene matches: 5. Per germline, CDR1 MNHEY and CDR2 SMNVEV (reference sequence). There are 14 residues in the CDR3.

This clone was seen once. The rearrangement links TRBV7-2 to TRBJ2-5; D remains unclear. Germline V gene sequence: CDR1 SGHTA, CDR2 FQGNSA. The CDR3 is 19 amino acids. Trimming removed 4 bases from V and 3 bases from J, with 27 bases in between. In nucleotides, the CDR3 is TGTGCCAGCAGCTCCCGTAGTTGGGTATTGGCCTTTGCGGAAGAGACCCAGTACTTC. Its protein product is CASSSRSWVLAFAEETQYF.

V usage is TRBV9 and J usage is TRBJ2-3, with a possible D match to TRBD2 (6 bases). V was pared by 6 bases and J by 2 bases, with 19 bases between. The CDR3 runs 16 residues. Germline assignment: CDR1 SGDLS and CDR2 YYNGEE. CDR3 nucleotide sequence: TGTGCCAGCACCCAGAATCCCCGGGACTCCACAGATACGCAGTATTTT. It specifies CASTQNPRDSTDTQYF.

The rearrangement uses TRBV7-9 and TRBJ2-3, with 12 bases lining up with TRBD2. In germline, CDR1 is SEHNR, CDR2 FQNEAQ (reference sequence). Trimming removed 1 base from V and 0 bases from J; junction bases left unmatched: 5. This CDR3 region has 18 residues. CDR3 coding DNA: TGTGCCAGCAGCTTAGAACTAGCGGGAGGCTTTAGCACAGATACGCAGTATTTT. Translated: CASSLELAGGFSTDTQYF.

This chain's CDR3 is CASSIIGGREAFF. The DNA for the CDR3 is TGTGCCAGTAGTATCATTGGGGGACGTGAAGCTTTCTTT. The gene calls are TRBV19 and TRBJ1-1, with D possibly being TRBD1 (5 bases). Between the trimmed V and J ends, which lost 3 bases and 7 bases, there was a span of 12 bases. The germline V gene encodes CDR1 LNHDA and CDR2 SQIVND (reference sequence). This CDR3 region has 13 residues.

The V gene is TRBV15, the J gene TRBJ2-3, with unresolved D. The CDR3 is 14 amino acids. The ends were cut back, 6 bases at V and 3 bases at J, with 13 bases in the middle. Germline CDR1 reads LNHNV; CDR2 reads YYDKDF (reference sequence). This CDR3 is CATSGEMGTDTQYF. CDR3 coding DNA: TGTGCCACCAGTGGAGAAATGGGGACAGATACGCAGTATTTT.

The genes are TRBV7-9 and TRBJ2-1, with 9 bases lining up with TRBD2. Germline-derived CDR1 and CDR2 are SEHNR and FQNEAQ (reference sequence). This CDR3 has 15 amino acids. Trimming cost V 5 bases and J 8 bases; bases outside gene matches: 10. CDR3 nucleotides: TGTGCCAGCAGCAGCCCTAGCGGGATTGGCGATGAGCAGTTCTTC. It yields the protein CASSSPSGIGDEQFF.

This sequence joins TRBV14 and TRBJ2-5; D is ambiguous. The V gene's germline CDR1 is SGHDN and CDR2 FVKESK. V dropped 0 bases and J dropped 1 base, with 6 bases sitting between them. The CDR3 runs 14 residues. CDR3: CASSQELAQETQYF. CDR3 nucleotide sequence: TGTGCCAGCAGCCAAGAGTTAGCCCAAGAGACCCAGTACTTC.

The CDR3 reads CASSMPRDLYNEQFF. The CDR3 DNA reads as TGTGCCAGCAGCATGCCCCGGGATTTATACAATGAGCAGTTCTTC. The rearrangement joins TRBV5-5 to TRBJ2-1; TRBD2 is a possible D gene (5 bases). This CDR3 contains 15 residues. The germline V gene has CDR1 SGHKS and CDR2 YYEKEE (reference sequence). The V end was cut by 4 bases, the J end by 4 bases, with 15 bases between.